The rows below give T cell receptor beta chains drawn from one sample of a study of T cells in Graves' hyperthyroidism and ophthalmopathy. TCRdb redid the calling of the multiplex PCR reads with MiXCR, one entry per CDR3 protein. Of about 270,000 distinct CDR3 sequences listed, roughly 15% were seen once; the top ten hold around 30%. The material sequenced was blood. All receptors come from a woman between 45 and 65 years old with Graves' hyperthyroidism that later progressed to Graves' ophthalmopathy. Each CDR3 is given with its conserved first and last residue. Fields, in order: V gene, J gene, clone size, D gene, CDR3 DNA, CDR3 protein. D genes are given only for firm matches. The size of a clone is reported for some rows only, either as once, few or many, or as a class for expanded clones.

TRBV7-8	TRBJ1-1	-	-	TGTGCCAGCAGCTTAATCGGCGGACTAAACACTGAAGCTTTCTTT	CASSLIGGLNTEAFF
TRBV3-1	TRBJ2-7	many	-	TGTGCCAGCAGCGGCGAGGGCAGCTCCTACGAGCAGTACTTC	CASSGEGSSYEQYF
TRBV7-9	TRBJ1-1	few	-	TGTGCCAGCAGCTTAGTTCGGGGCCCAAAGGGGAACACTGAAGCTTTCTTT	CASSLVRGPKGNTEAFF
TRBV5-8	TRBJ2-1	many	-	TGTGCCAGCAGCTTGGCAGGGCTAACCTCCTACAATGAGCAGTTCTTC	CASSLAGLTSYNEQFF
TRBV27	TRBJ1-2	many	-	TGTGCCAGCAGTTCGGACCTTTCTGGCTACACCTTC	CASSSDLSGYTF
TRBV10-3	TRBJ2-1	-	TRBD2	TGTGCCACCCACCGAAGGTTCCCGGGGATAGCGGGAGTCGACGATGAGCAGTTCTTC	CATHRRFPGIAGVDDEQFF
TRBV5-6	TRBJ1-2	few	-	TGTGCCAGCAGCTTGGGACTTCCAGGCGGTGGCTACACCTTC	CASSLGLPGGGYTF
TRBV15	TRBJ2-7	many	TRBD1	TGTGCCACCAGCAGAGACCCACTCAAACAGGGGGCTCTCTACGAGCAGTACTTC	CATSRDPLKQGALYEQYF
TRBV2	TRBJ1-5	many	-	TGTGCCAGCAGTGATCTGGTTGGCAATCAGCCCCAGCATTTT	CASSDLVGNQPQHF
TRBV2	TRBJ1-1	many	-	TGTGCCAGCATAGAACAAAGGAACACTGAAGCTTTCTTT	CASIEQRNTEAFF
TRBV18	TRBJ2-3	many	-	TGTGCCAGCTCACCAGACTCCATCACAGATACGCAGTATTTT	CASSPDSITDTQYF
TRBV30	TRBJ2-2	many	TRBD2	TGTGCCTGGAACCCAACGACCGGGACTAGCGGGAGGGAGATCGGGGAGCTGTTTTTT	CAWNPTTGTSGREIGELFF
TRBV2	TRBJ2-3	few	TRBD1	TGTGCCAGCAGTAACCCGTTTTTTTTAAAGGCGACAGGGACCCAAGGTACGCAGTATTTT	CASSNPFFLKATGTQGTQYF
TRBV28	TRBJ2-6	many	-	TGTGCCAGCAGCTTAACTAACTCTGGGGCCAACGTCCTGACTTTC	CASSLTNSGANVLTF
TRBV7-9	TRBJ2-7	-	TRBD1	TGTGCCAGCAGCATCCGGGACAGGGGGGTAAGCGAGCAGCACTTC	CASSIRDRGVSEQHF
TRBV29-1	TRBJ1-2	many	-	TGCAGCGTCCGACCGGGGGGCAACTATGGCTACACCTTC	CSVRPGGNYGYTF
TRBV10-1	TRBJ2-1	many	-	TGCGCCAGCAGTGAAAACACCTACAATGAGCAGTTCTTC	CASSENTYNEQFF
TRBV28	TRBJ2-6	-	-	TGTGCCGTCCGGGTCTTGGCTGGGGCCAACGTCCTGACTTTC	CAVRVLAGANVLTF
TRBV5-1	TRBJ2-7	-	TRBD2	TGCGCCAGCACCGACCCCACTAGCGGGTACTCCTACGAGCAGTACTTC	CASTDPTSGYSYEQYF
TRBV4-1	TRBJ2-1	few	TRBD2	TGCGCCAGCAGCCAAGGCCCTCTAGCGGGAGGCCCCAATGAGCAGTTCTTC	CASSQGPLAGGPNEQFF
TRBV4-1	TRBJ2-1	-	TRBD2	TGCGCCAGCAGCCAGGTCCGGTCTAGCGGGAGCCATGAGCAGTTCTTC	CASSQVRSSGSHEQFF
TRBV6-1	TRBJ1-4	many	TRBD1	TGTGCCAGCAGAGGCGGGACAGGGGGTGAAAAACTGTTTTTT	CASRGGTGGEKLFF
TRBV20-1	TRBJ1-2	few	TRBD1	TGCAGTGCTAGAGATTCAGCCGGGACAGGGGGCTCCTATGGCTACACCTTC	CSARDSAGTGGSYGYTF
TRBV2	TRBJ1-1	many	-	TGTGCCAGGTCGGACGCGAACACTGAAGCTTTCTTT	CARSDANTEAFF
TRBV7-3	TRBJ2-1	many	TRBD2	TGTGCCAGCAGCTTAACGGGGGGGAGGGCCTTGGGGGAGCAGTTCTTC	CASSLTGGRALGEQFF
TRBV19	TRBJ2-2	many	TRBD2	TGTGCCAGTAGTATACTAGCGGGAGGCTCCGGGGAGCTGTTTTTT	CASSILAGGSGELFF
TRBV11-2	TRBJ2-7	many	-	TGTGCCAGCAGCTTAAAACATACGACCTACGAGCAGTACTTC	CASSLKHTTYEQYF
TRBV6-1	TRBJ2-5	few	-	TGTGCCACTTATCCCCTGGGCGGCCAAGAGACCCAGTACTTC	CATYPLGGQETQYF
TRBV7-9	TRBJ2-4	-	TRBD1	TGTGCCAGCAGCTTAGTTGGGACAGCAAACATTCAGTACTTC	CASSLVGTANIQYF
TRBV30	TRBJ1-1	-	TRBD1	TGTGCCTGGAGTGGGACAGGGGTTGAGAACACTGAAGCTTTCTTT	CAWSGTGVENTEAFF
TRBV7-9	TRBJ1-5	-	-	TGTGCCAGCAGCCCGAGTGGGGGCGAACAGCCCCAGCATTTT	CASSPSGGEQPQHF
TRBV18	TRBJ2-2	many	-	TGTGCCAGCTCACCACCCATGGCCGAGCTGTTTTTT	CASSPPMAELFF
TRBV7-7	TRBJ2-1	many	-	TGTGCTAGCAGCCTAGGGCCTCCAAGCTCCTACAATGAGCAGTTCTTC	CASSLGPPSSYNEQFF
TRBV6-5	TRBJ1-6	many	-	TGTGCCAGCAGTTACTCGAATCTCCTGAAGGGGGAGGGCGATTCACCCCTCCACTTT	CASSYSNLLKGEGDSPLHF
TRBV20-1	TRBJ1-4	-	-	TGCAGTGCTAGAGCAGGGGTTGGAGGGAAACTGTTTTTT	CSARAGVGGKLFF
TRBV5-1	TRBJ1-5	-	-	TGCGCCAGCAGCCAGGGAACCTCGGGACAGCCCCAGCATTTT	CASSQGTSGQPQHF
TRBV29-1	TRBJ1-1	many	-	TGCAGCGTCGACAGGAGGGACACTGAAGCTTTCTTT	CSVDRRDTEAFF
TRBV19	TRBJ2-7	few	-	TGTGCCAGTAGTATGGACCGCACTAACTCCTACGAGCAGTACTTC	CASSMDRTNSYEQYF
TRBV7-8	TRBJ1-2	many	TRBD1	TGTGCCAGCAGCTTTTCAGGGGGAGGGGGCGGATATGGCTACACCTTC	CASSFSGGGGGYGYTF
TRBV7-7	TRBJ1-1	few	-	TGTGCTAGCAGCCCTCAGCTTTCGAACACTGAAGCTTTCTTT	CASSPQLSNTEAFF
TRBV20-1	TRBJ2-7	many	-	TGCAGTGCTAGAGATCCCCGGGCAGGGCCCACCTACGAGCAGTACTTC	CSARDPRAGPTYEQYF
TRBV16	TRBJ2-1	few	TRBD2	TGTGCCAGCAGCGGGGGGGCTAGCGGGAGAAATGAGCAGTTCTTC	CASSGGASGRNEQFF
TRBV28	TRBJ2-1	-	TRBD2	TGTGCCAGCTGTCCCTTCTCGGGGGGTTGGTACAATGAGCAGTTCTTC	CASCPFSGGWYNEQFF
TRBV7-9	TRBJ2-7	few	-	TGTGCCAGCAGCCCAAGCGCGGGTTTGGGGGAGCAGTACTTC	CASSPSAGLGEQYF
TRBV12-3/TRBV12-4	TRBJ2-1	many	-	TGTGCCAGCAGTTTACAGGGCGGCGGGAATGAGCAGTTCTTC	CASSLQGGGNEQFF
TRBV28	TRBJ1-1	-	-	TGTGCCAGCTCCCGGGGCTCCATGAACACTGAAGCTTTCTTT	CASSRGSMNTEAFF
TRBV11-2	TRBJ1-3	many	-	TGTGCCAGCAGCTTAGGCGGAAACACCATATATTTT	CASSLGGNTIYF
TRBV19	TRBJ2-3	-	-	TGTGCCAGTAGTGCGAGAAGGAGGGCAGATACGCAGTATTTT	CASSARRRADTQYF
TRBV6-2/TRBV6-3	TRBJ2-3	-	-	TGTGCCAGCAGACGGGAGCTTCTTTATTTT	CASRRELLYF
TRBV7-9	TRBJ1-5	-	-	TGTGCCAGCAGCCCCCTAGGAGGGAAAAATAGCAATCAGCCCCAGCATTTT	CASSPLGGKNSNQPQHF
TRBV6-1	TRBJ2-6	once	-	TGTGCCGGAACCCTAACAAGTCGATCGGGGGCCAACGTCCTGACTTTC	CAGTLTSRSGANVLTF
TRBV5-1	TRBJ2-3	many	-	TGCGCCAGCAGCTCAGGGTGGGGGGCCAAGGAGGGAAATACGCAGTATTTT	CASSSGWGAKEGNTQYF